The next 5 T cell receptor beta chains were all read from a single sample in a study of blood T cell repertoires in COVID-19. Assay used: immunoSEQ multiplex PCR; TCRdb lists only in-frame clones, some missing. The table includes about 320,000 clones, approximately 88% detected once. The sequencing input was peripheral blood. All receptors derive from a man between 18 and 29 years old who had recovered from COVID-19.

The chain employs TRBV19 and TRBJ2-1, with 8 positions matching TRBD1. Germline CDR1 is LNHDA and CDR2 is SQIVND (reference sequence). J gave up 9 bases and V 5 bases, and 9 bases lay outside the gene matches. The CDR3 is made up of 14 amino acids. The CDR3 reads CASSPRTGKGEQFF. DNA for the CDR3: TGTGCCAGTAGTCCACGGACAGGGAAAGGTGAGCAGTTCTTC.

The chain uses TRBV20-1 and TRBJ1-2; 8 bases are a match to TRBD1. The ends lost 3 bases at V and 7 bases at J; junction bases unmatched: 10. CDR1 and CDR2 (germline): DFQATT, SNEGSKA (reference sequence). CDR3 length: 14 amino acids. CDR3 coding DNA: TGCAGTGCTAGTGTTGGGCAGGGGGCTTCTGGCTACACCTTC. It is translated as CSASVGQGASGYTF.

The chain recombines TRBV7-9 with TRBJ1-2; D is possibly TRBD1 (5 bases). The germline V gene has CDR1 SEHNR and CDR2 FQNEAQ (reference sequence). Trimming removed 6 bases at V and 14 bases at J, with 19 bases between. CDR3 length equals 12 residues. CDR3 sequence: CASSYDQGHGTF. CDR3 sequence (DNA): TGTGCCAGCAGTTATGATCAAGGACACGGAACCTTC.

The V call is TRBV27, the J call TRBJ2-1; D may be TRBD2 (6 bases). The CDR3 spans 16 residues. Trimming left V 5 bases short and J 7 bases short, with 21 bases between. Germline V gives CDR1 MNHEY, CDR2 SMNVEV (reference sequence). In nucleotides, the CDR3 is TGTGCCAGCAGTGCACGGAGGGAGCCCTCAGGGAATGAGCAGTTCTTC. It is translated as CASSARREPSGNEQFF.

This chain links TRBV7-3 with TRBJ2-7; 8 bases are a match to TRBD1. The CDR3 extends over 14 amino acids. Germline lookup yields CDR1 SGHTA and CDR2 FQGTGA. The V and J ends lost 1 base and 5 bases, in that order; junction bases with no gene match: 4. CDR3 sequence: CASSLSPGGHEQYF. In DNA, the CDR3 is TGTGCCAGCAGCTTAAGCCCAGGGGGCCACGAGCAGTACTTC.